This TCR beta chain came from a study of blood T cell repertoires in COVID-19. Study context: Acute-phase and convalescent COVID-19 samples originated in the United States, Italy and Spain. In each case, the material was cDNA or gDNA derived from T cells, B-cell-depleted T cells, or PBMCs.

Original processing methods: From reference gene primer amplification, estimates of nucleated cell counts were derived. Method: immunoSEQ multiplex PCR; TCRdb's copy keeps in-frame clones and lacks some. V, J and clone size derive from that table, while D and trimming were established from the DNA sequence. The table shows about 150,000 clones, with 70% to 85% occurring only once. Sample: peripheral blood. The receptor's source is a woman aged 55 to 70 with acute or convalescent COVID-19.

This CDR3 reads CASSSWDRGFGGYTF. The CDR3 DNA reads as TGTGCCAGCAGCTCATGGGACAGGGGATTCGGTGGCTACACCTTC. The V call is TRBV5-5, the J call TRBJ1-2; the match to TRBD1 covers 10 bases. Germline V gene lookup returns CDR1 SGHKS and CDR2 YYEKEE (reference sequence). The CDR3 runs 15 residues. The trim removed 3 bases at V and 7 bases at J, leaving 9 bases unmatched.